This T cell receptor (beta chain) derives from a study of blood T cell repertoires in COVID-19. Study as a whole: The origin of the acute and convalescent COVID-19 samples was the United States, Italy and Spain. T cells, B-cell-depleted T cells, or PBMCs provided the cDNA or gDNA that served as material.

Measured with immunoSEQ multiplex PCR; TCRdb has only the in-frame clones, and not every one. The table includes tens of thousands of clones, roughly 90% detected once. Looked up from germline, CDR1 is LGHDT and CDR2 is YNNKEL (reference sequence). This CDR3 comprises 13 residues. Trimming cost V 1 base and J 2 bases, with 4 bases left between them. This TCR came from a woman aged 55-70 years with acute or convalescent COVID-19. This rearrangement joins TRBV3-1 (or the pseudogene TRBV3-2) to TRBJ2-3; no firm D call. The source material was peripheral blood. The CDR3, as DNA: TGTGCCAGCAGCCAAGCAGTCACAGATACGCAGTATTTT. Translation: CASSQAVTDTQYF.